Listed below are T cell receptor beta chains from one sample, sequenced in a study of identifying expanded T cells in peripheral blood. The repertoire was sequenced with immunoSEQ multiplex PCR; TCRdb's copy has only in-frame clones and lacks some. The sample consists of approximately 94,000 clones, 80% to 90% of them appearing once. Sequenced input: blood. The receptor set was obtained from a person aged 18 to 75 in good health. The CDR3 runs from the conserved cysteine through the conserved F or W. D genes are given only for firm matches. Size values are once, few and many counts, or a class for expanded clones, and some rows have none.

TRBJ1-1,TRBV29-1,-,10,-,TGCAGCGTTGCGGAGACTGAAGCTTTCTTT,CSVAETEAFF
TRBJ2-3,TRBV29-1,-,14,TRBD2,TGCAGCGTTGCCCGCGGGGGGTTCACAGATACGCAGTATTTT,CSVARGGFTDTQYF
TRBJ2-3,TRBV19,few,14,TRBD2,TGTGCCAGTAGTATAGCTAGCGGGGTAGATACGCAGTATTTT,CASSIASGVDTQYF
TRBJ1-5,TRBV12-5,-,19,-,TGTGCTAGTGGTTTGGTAGTGACAGCTCTAGTAGAGCCCAATCAGCCCCAGCATTTT,CASGLVVTALVEPNQPQHF
TRBJ1-2,TRBV14,-,13,-,TGTGCCAGCAGCCACGAATTGAGCTATGGCTACACCTTC,CASSHELSYGYTF
TRBJ2-7,TRBV6-1,-,12,-,TGTGCCAGCAGTGATTGGGACTCCAGGCCGTACTTC,CASSDWDSRPYF
TRBJ1-2,TRBV29-1,-,12,-,TGCAGCGTTGACAGGAAAAACTATGGCTACACCTTC,CSVDRKNYGYTF
TRBJ2-1,TRBV6-6,-,14,-,TGTGCCAGCAGTTACCTGGACTCATGGAGGGAGCAGTTCTTC,CASSYLDSWREQFF
TRBJ2-7,TRBV7-3,once,14,TRBD2,TGTGCCAGCAGCTTAAGTCCTAGCGGCGACGAGCAGTACTTC,CASSLSPSGDEQYF
TRBJ2-7,TRBV7-9,few,11,-,TGTGCCAGCAGCTTAGTCCGCGAGCAGTACTTC,CASSLVREQYF
TRBJ1-2,TRBV5-4,-,15,TRBD1,TGTGCCAGCAGCTTTTTCGACAGGGAAAGCGATGGCTACACCTTC,CASSFFDRESDGYTF
TRBJ1-2,TRBV19,-,13,TRBD1,TGTGCCAGTAGGCGGGACAGGGGCTATGGCTACACCTTC,CASRRDRGYGYTF
TRBJ1-2,TRBV5-1,-,15,-,TGCGCCAGCAGCGCTCAGGGACCTGCTAACTATGGCTACACCTTC,CASSAQGPANYGYTF
TRBJ2-5,TRBV7-9,-,15,-,TGTGCCAGCAGCTTAGCGGTTAACACTCAAGAGACCCAGTACTTC,CASSLAVNTQETQYF
TRBJ2-1,TRBV5-1,-,15,-,TGCGCCAGCAGCTTATTGGGGAGCTCCTACAATGAGCAGTTCTTC,CASSLLGSSYNEQFF
TRBJ2-1,TRBV5-6,-,15,-,TGTGCCAGCAGCGCCCGGGACGGGGCCTACAATGAGCAGTTCTTC,CASSARDGAYNEQFF
TRBJ2-6,TRBV4-2,once,19,TRBD1,TGTGCCAGCAGCCAAGTATTAGGGGGCATAACTTCTGGGGCCAACGTCCTGACTTTC,CASSQVLGGITSGANVLTF
TRBJ1-1,TRBV2,-,15,-,TGTGCCAGCAGTTACTTGGGAGAGGTGAACACTGAAGCTTTCTTT,CASSYLGEVNTEAFF
TRBJ2-7,TRBV5-1,-,14,-,TGCGCCAGCAGCTTAGCAGGCAAAATACGCGAGCAGTACTTC,CASSLAGKIREQYF
TRBJ2-7,TRBV5-6,-,12,-,TGTGCCAGCAGCTCAGGGGGGTACGAGCAGTACTTC,CASSSGGYEQYF
TRBJ1-2,TRBV28,-,13,-,TGTGCCAGCAGTTCAATGGGCCCTCAAGGCTACACCTTC,CASSSMGPQGYTF
TRBJ1-1,TRBV5-1,-,12,-,TGCGCCAGCAGCCTGGCAGGGCTTGAAGCTTTCTTT,CASSLAGLEAFF
TRBJ2-5,TRBV5-1,-,14,TRBD1,TGCGCCAGCAGCTGGGACAGGGGGCAAGAGACCCAGTACTTC,CASSWDRGQETQYF
TRBJ2-2,TRBV5-6,-,15,-,TGTGCCAGCTCTCCAGGGGAGCGAAACACCGGGGAGCTGTTTTTT,CASSPGERNTGELFF
TRBJ1-2,TRBV6-1,-,15,-,TGTGCCAGCAGTGAAGTCATAAGGGGGATCTATGGCTACACCTTC,CASSEVIRGIYGYTF
TRBJ2-7,TRBV19,few,13,-,TGTGCCAGTAGCATAGTATCGGGATACGAGCAGTACTTC,CASSIVSGYEQYF
TRBJ1-2,TRBV6-1,-,15,TRBD1,TGTGCCAGCAGTACCCGGGACAGGGGGTCTTATGGCTACACCTTC,CASSTRDRGSYGYTF
TRBJ2-3,TRBV4-2,few,15,TRBD2,TGTGCCACCCGGGGACTAGTAAACGGCACAGATACGCAGTATTTT,CATRGLVNGTDTQYF
TRBJ1-3,TRBV4-1,-,17,-,TGCGCCAGCAGCCAGAGGGGGAGGGGCCTCTCTGGAAACACCATATATTTT,CASSQRGRGLSGNTIYF
TRBJ2-1,TRBV4-2,once,15,-,TGTGCCAGCAGCCAAGACCTGACCCTTTACAATGAGCAGTTCTTC,CASSQDLTLYNEQFF
TRBJ2-7,TRBV7-9,-,17,TRBD1,TGTGCCAGCAGCACTCGTGACCGGGACAGGGATCCCTACGAGCAGTACTTC,CASSTRDRDRDPYEQYF
TRBJ2-7,TRBV5-1,once,14,-,TGCGCCAGCAGCTTGGTTTCAGCCTCCTACGAGCAGTACTTC,CASSLVSASYEQYF
TRBJ2-2,TRBV5-1,few,15,TRBD1,TGCGCCAGCAGCGTTGGACAGGGTGGCACCGGGGAGCTGTTTTTT,CASSVGQGGTGELFF
TRBJ2-2,TRBV6-4,-,17,TRBD2,TGTGCCAGCAGTGACTCCGGCGGGAGAGGGTACACCGGGGAGCTGTTTTTT,CASSDSGGRGYTGELFF
TRBJ1-2,TRBV11-2,-,14,-,TGTGCCAGCAGCTCCTCCACTACGGCGTCTGGCTACACCTTC,CASSSSTTASGYTF
TRBJ1-6,TRBV18,-,15,TRBD1,TGTGCCAGCTCAGGGACAGACGTACCGGATTCACCCCTCCACTTT,CASSGTDVPDSPLHF
TRBJ2-7,TRBV10-3,-,13,-,TGTGCCATCAGTGAAGCACGGGACCACGAGCAGTACTTC,CAISEARDHEQYF
TRBJ2-7,TRBV5-4,-,17,TRBD2,TGTGCCAGCAGCTTAGGAGCGGGAGGGCCTGTGGCCTACGAGCAGTACTTC,CASSLGAGGPVAYEQYF
TRBJ2-5,TRBV7-9,-,14,-,TGTGCCAGCAGCTTAGGACAGTTGGGGGGGACCCAGTACTTC,CASSLGQLGGTQYF
TRBJ2-1,TRBV9,-,22,TRBD2,TGTGCCAGCAGCGTAGGACTAGCGGGAGTATACCCACTAGCAGAGTTCTACAATGAGCAGTTCTTC,CASSVGLAGVYPLAEFYNEQFF
TRBJ2-2,TRBV5-1,-,15,-,TGCGCCAGCACCCCGCGCGGGGGCAGCACCGGGGAGCTGTTTTTT,CASTPRGGSTGELFF
TRBJ2-7,TRBV2,few,12,-,TGTGCCAGCAGTGACCAGCCCTACGAGCAGTACTTC,CASSDQPYEQYF
TRBJ2-3,TRBV9,-,14,-,TGTGCCAGCAGCATACTAGGGAGCACAGATACGCAGTATTTT,CASSILGSTDTQYF
TRBJ1-4,TRBV7-7,-,14,-,TGTGCCAGCAGCCCCTCGGGAGCGGATGAAAAACTGTTTTTT,CASSPSGADEKLFF
TRBJ1-1,TRBV27,-,18,TRBD1,TGTGCCAGCAATCGATTGTCAGGACAGGGAGGAATGAACACTGAAGCTTTCTTT,CASNRLSGQGGMNTEAFF
TRBJ1-5,TRBV2,few,14,TRBD1,TGTGCCAGCAGAGGGACAGGGATAAGGCAGCCCCAGCATTTT,CASRGTGIRQPQHF
TRBJ1-2,TRBV30,-,12,-,TGTGCCTGGAGTGTACTTGGGGTTGGCTACACCTTC,CAWSVLGVGYTF
TRBJ2-2,TRBV2,-,14,-,TGTGCCAGCAGTGAAGATTGGCGCACCGGGGAGCTGTTTTTT,CASSEDWRTGELFF
TRBJ2-5,TRBV29-1,-,12,-,TGCAGCGCGCGGGACAGACAAGAGACCCAGTACTTC,CSARDRQETQYF